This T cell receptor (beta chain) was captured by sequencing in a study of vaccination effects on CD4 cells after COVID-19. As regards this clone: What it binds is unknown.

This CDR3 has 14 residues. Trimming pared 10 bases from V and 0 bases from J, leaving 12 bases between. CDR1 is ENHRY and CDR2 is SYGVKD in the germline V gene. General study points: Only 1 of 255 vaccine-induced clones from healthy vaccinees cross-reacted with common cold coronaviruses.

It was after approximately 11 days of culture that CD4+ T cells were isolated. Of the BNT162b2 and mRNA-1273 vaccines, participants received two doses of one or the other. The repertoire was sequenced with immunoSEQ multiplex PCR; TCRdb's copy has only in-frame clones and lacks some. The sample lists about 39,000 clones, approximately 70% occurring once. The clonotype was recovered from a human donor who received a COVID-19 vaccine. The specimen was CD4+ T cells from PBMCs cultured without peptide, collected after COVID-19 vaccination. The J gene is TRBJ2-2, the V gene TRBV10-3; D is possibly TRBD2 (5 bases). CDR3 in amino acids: CATQPDSNTGELFF. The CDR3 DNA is TGTGCCACCCAGCCGGACTCGAACACCGGGGAGCTGTTTTTT.